This paragraph reports one T cell receptor (beta chain). The antigen is not known. The germline V gene has CDR1 GTSNPN and CDR2 SVGIG (reference sequence). The germline V and J ends were trimmed by 2 bases and 8 bases, with 9 bases remaining between them. The CDR3 spans 12 residues. The data were taken from a study of T cell responses to AZD1222 COVID-19 vaccine. The study's findings and limits: Repertoire sampling was restricted to post-peak T cell response timepoints. Seropositive at baseline were only a handful of AZD1222 recipients. Epitopes outside B.1.351 and B.1.1.7 mutated regions reportedly drew nearly half of spike TCRs.

Measured with immunoSEQ multiplex PCR; TCRdb has only the in-frame clones, and not every one. In the table there are 100,000 to 150,000 clones, 88% of which are singletons. This rearrangement joins TRBV30 to TRBJ1-4, with D hard to call. The TCR comes from an adult in good health. The sequencing used peripheral blood, collected on day 0 of AZD1222 vaccination. The CDR3 loop is CAWSTLREKLFF. For the CDR3, the DNA is TGTGCCTGGAGTACCCTCCGAGAAAAACTGTTTTTT.